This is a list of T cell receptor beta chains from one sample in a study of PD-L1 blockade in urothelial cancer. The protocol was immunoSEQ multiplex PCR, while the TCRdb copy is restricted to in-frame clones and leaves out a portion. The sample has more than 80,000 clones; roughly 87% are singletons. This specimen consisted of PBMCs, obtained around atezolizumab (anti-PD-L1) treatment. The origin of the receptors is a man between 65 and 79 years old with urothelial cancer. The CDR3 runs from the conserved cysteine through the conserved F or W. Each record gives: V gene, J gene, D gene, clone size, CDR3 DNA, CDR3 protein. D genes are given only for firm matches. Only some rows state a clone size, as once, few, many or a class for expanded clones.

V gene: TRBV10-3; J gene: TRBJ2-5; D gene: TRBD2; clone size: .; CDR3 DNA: TGTGCCATCAGTGACATACCCGGGACTAGCGAGGAGACCCAGTACTTC; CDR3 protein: CAISDIPGTSEETQYF
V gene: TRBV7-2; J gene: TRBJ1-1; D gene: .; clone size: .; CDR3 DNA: TGTGCCAGCAGCCCCCGGAGGGAAAACACTGAAGCTTTCTTT; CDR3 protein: CASSPRRENTEAFF
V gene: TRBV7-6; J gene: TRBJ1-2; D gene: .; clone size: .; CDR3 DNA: TGTGCCAGCAGCTTAGCGGGAGGAGGGGCGTCCTATGGCTACACCTTC; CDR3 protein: CASSLAGGGASYGYTF
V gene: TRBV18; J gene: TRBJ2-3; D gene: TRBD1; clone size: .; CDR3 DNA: TGTGCCAGCTCACCTGAAAGGGGGCAGGCAGATACGCAGTATTTT; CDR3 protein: CASSPERGQADTQYF
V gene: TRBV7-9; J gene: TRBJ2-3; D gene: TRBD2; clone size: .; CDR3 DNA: TGTGCCAGCAGCTTACTAGCGGGAGGGGGCACAGATACGCAGTATTTT; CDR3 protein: CASSLLAGGGTDTQYF
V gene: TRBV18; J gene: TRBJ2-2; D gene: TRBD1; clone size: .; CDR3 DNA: TGTGCCAGCTCAATTTCGAGTCAGGGGGCCTACACCGGGGAGCTGTTTTTT; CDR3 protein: CASSISSQGAYTGELFF
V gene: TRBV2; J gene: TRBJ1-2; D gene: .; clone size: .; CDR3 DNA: TGTGCCGTACGTCGGGAGATGGCCTCCTATGGCTACACCTTC; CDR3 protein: CAVRREMASYGYTF
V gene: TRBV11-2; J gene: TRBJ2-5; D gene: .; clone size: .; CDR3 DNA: TGTGCCAGCAGCTTAGGGGTTGACAGGATGGAGGAGACCCAGTACTTC; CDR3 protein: CASSLGVDRMEETQYF
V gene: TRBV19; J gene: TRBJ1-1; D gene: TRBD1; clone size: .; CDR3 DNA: TGTGCCAGTAGTATTAAGAGACAGGGGTCCTCGATGAACACTGAAGCTTTCTTT; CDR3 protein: CASSIKRQGSSMNTEAFF
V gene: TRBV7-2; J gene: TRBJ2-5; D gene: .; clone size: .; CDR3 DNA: TGTGCCAGCAGCTTAAATGGGGCAGAGACCCAGTACTTC; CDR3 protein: CASSLNGAETQYF
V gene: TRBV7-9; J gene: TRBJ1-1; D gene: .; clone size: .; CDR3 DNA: TGTGCCAGCAGCTTCCCGTTGGGCGGGCGGGCTGAAGCTTTCTTT; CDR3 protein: CASSFPLGGRAEAFF
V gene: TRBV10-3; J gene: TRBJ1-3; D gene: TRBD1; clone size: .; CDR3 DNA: TGTGCCATCAGGGGGACAGGGGCAAACACCATATATTTT; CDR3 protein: CAIRGTGANTIYF
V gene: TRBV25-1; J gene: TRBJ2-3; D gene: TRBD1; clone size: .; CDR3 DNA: TGTGCCAGCAGTGGGACAGGGCGGTGGACAGATACGCAGTATTTT; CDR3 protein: CASSGTGRWTDTQYF
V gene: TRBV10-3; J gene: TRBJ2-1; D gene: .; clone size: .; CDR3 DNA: TGTGCCATCGCCAAACCAGGGGCGGTCCAGGACGATGAGCAGTTCTTC; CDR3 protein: CAIAKPGAVQDDEQFF
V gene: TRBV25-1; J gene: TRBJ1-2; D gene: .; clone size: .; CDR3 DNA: TGTGCCAGCAGTGAATCCAGGGTGGGGGGCTACACCTTC; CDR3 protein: CASSESRVGGYTF
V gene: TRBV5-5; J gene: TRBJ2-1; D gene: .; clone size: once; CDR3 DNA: TGTGCCAGCAGCTTACAACCCAATGAGCAGTTCTTC; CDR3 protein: CASSLQPNEQFF
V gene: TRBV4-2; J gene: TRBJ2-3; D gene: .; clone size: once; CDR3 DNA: TGTGCCAGCAGCCAGAGCCCTAGCACAGATACGCAGTATTTT; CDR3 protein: CASSQSPSTDTQYF
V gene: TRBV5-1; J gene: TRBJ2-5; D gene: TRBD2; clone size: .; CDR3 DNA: TGCGCCAGCAGCTGGACTAGCGGAAACCAAGAGACCCAGTACTTC; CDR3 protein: CASSWTSGNQETQYF
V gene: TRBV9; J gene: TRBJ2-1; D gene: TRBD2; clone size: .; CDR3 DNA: TGTGCCAGCAGCGTAGCTAGCGGGAGGGCCAATGAGCAGTTCTTC; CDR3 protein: CASSVASGRANEQFF
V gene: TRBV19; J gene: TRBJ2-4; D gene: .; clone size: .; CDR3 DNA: TGTGCCAGTAGTATGGGGAGCCTGAGGGTGGAAAACATTCAGTACTTC; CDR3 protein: CASSMGSLRVENIQYF
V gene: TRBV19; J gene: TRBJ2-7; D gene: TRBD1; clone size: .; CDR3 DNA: TGTGCCAGTAGGAATACCGGGACAGGGGACTCCTACGAGCAGTACTTC; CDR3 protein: CASRNTGTGDSYEQYF